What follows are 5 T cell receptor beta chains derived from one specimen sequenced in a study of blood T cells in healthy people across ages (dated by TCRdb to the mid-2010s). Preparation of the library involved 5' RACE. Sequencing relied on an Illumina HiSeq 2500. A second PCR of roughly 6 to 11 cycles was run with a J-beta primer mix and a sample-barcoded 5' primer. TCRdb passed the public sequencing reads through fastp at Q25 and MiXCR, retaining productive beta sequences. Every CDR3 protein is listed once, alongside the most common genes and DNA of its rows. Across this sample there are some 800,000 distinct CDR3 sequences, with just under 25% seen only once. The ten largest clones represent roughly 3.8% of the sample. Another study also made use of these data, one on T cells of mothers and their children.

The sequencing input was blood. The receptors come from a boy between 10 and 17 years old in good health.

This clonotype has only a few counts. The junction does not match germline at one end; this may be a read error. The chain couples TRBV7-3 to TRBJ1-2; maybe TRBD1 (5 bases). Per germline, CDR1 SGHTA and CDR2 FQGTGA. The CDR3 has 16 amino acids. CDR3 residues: CASSLRVTRDAQRMFF. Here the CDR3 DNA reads TGTGCCAGCAGCTTGAGGGTTACCCGGGACGCTCAAAGGATGTTCTTC.

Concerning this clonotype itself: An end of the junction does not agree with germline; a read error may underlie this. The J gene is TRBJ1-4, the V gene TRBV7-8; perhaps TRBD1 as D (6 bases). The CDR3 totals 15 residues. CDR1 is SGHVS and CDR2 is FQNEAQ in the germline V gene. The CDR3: CASSPTGATTEKLFF. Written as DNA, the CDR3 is TGTGCTAGCAGCCCGACGGGGGCGACCACGGAAAAACTGTTTTTT.

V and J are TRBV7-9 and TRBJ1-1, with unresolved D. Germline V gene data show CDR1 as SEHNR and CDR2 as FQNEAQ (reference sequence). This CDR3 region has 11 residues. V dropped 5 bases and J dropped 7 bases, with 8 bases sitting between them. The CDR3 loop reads CASSRHLEAFF. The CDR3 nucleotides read TGTGCCAGCAGCAGACACCTTGAAGCTTTCTTT.

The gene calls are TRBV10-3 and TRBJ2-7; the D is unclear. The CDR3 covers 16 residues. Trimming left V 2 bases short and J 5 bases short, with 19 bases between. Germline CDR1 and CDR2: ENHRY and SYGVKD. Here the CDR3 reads CAISEVVLGMIDEQYF. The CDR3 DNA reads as TGTGCCATCAGTGAGGTAGTTCTAGGGATGATAGACGAGCAGTACTTC.

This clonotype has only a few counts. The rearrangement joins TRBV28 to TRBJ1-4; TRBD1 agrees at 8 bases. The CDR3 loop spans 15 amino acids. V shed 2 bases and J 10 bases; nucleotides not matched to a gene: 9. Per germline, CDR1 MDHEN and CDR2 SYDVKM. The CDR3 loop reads CASSLRPGQALKLFF. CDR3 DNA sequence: TGTGCCAGCAGTTTACGTCCGGGACAGGCACTAAAACTGTTTTTT.